This TCR beta chain was captured by sequencing in a study of blood T cell repertoires in COVID-19. Study details: The United States, Italy and Spain provided the acute and convalescent COVID-19 samples. T cells, B-cell-depleted T cells, or PBMCs provided the cDNA or gDNA that served as material.

Trimming removed 1 base at V and 6 bases at J, with 17 bases between. This CDR3 is built from 16 residues. Germline V CDR1 and CDR2: SEHNR, FQNEAQ (reference sequence). How the authors handled the data: Estimation of nucleated cell counts was performed using reference gene primer amplification. Assay: immunoSEQ multiplex PCR; the TCRdb copy retains only in-frame clones and omits some. D and trimming were read from the DNA, whereas the V and J calls and clone size are those reported in that table. The data show 190,000 or so clones, 80% to 90% seen once. The material sequenced was peripheral blood. The chain combines TRBV7-9 with TRBJ2-3; D is possibly TRBD1 (5 bases). This receptor was obtained from a man aged 50 or older with active or convalescent COVID-19. The CDR3 is CASSLGPPAGIDTQYF. In DNA, the CDR3 is TGTGCCAGCAGCTTAGGACCTCCCGCAGGGATCGATACGCAGTATTTT. The full variable domain, rest sourced from reference TRBV7-9 and TRBJ2-3, is DTGVSQNPRHKITKRGQNVTFRCDPISEHNRLYWYRQTLGQGPEFLTYFQNEAQLEKSRLLSDRFSAERPKGSFSTLEIQRTEQGDSAMYLCASSLGPPAGIDTQYFGPGTRLTVL.